One and the same sample provided the 26 T cell receptor beta chains below, sequenced in a study of blood T cell repertoires in COVID-19. Clones were read by immunoSEQ multiplex PCR, and TCRdb kept only the in-frame ones, dropping some. The repertoire includes under 30,000 clones, about 91% of them detected once, and roughly a fifth sits in the top ten. Material for sequencing was peripheral blood. The receptors originated from a human donor in a cohort sampled during active COVID-19.

This chain links TRBV15 with TRBJ2-4; D unresolved. CDR1 is LNHNV, CDR2 YYDKDF, per germline (reference sequence). The CDR3 loop spans 11 amino acids. Trimming cost V 5 bases and J 8 bases, with 7 bases left between them. The CDR3 here is CATSAGDIQYF. In nucleotides, the CDR3 is TGTGCCACCAGCGCCGGTGACATTCAGTACTTC. Drawing the rest from reference TRBV15 and TRBJ2-4, the complete variable domain is DAMVIQNPRYQVTQFGKPVTLSCSQTLNHNVMYWYQQKSSQAPKLLFHYYDKDFNNEADTPDNFQSRRPNTSFCFLDIRSPGLGDTAMYLCATSAGDIQYFGAGTRLSVL.

This clone was counted once. The V gene is TRBV18, the J gene TRBJ1-1, with 8 bases fitting TRBD1. CDR1 KGHSH and CDR2 LQKENI come from the germline V gene. J gave up 5 bases and V 2 bases, and 7 bases lay outside the gene matches. CDR3 length: 15 residues. Written as DNA, the CDR3 is TGTGCCAGCTCACCATCGTCAGGGGGCGGTACTGAAGCTTTCTTT. Protein product: CASSPSSGGGTEAFF.

The chain recombines TRBV7-2 with TRBJ1-2, with TRBD1 matching 11 bases. V was pared by 5 bases and J by 3 bases, with 8 bases of the junction left unmatched. The length of the CDR3 is 16 residues. Germline CDR1 reads SGHTA; CDR2 reads FQGNSA. The CDR3 DNA reads TGTGCCAGCAGCCTCGAATTGGGACAGGGGGACTATGGCTACACCTTC. Its protein product is CASSLELGQGDYGYTF.

This chain links TRBV4-1 with TRBJ1-1; 8 bases are a match to TRBD1. The CDR3 sequence is 15 residues long. Trimming removed 1 base from V and 5 bases from J; junction bases left unmatched: 6. Per the germline V gene, CDR1 is MGHRA and CDR2 is YSYEKL. CDR3 nucleotide sequence: TGCGCCAGCAGCCAAGGGGGGACAGGTAGTACTGAAGCTTTCTTT. Its translation is CASSQGGTGSTEAFF.

The chain joins TRBV6-5 to TRBJ1-1; TRBD1 is a possible D gene (5 bases). V was shortened by 6 bases and J by 3 bases, with 14 bases between the two germline ends. The CDR3 runs 14 residues. The V gene's germline CDR1 is MNHEY and CDR2 SVGAGI. The CDR3 loop is CASRWTFGDTEAFF. The CDR3 bases are TGTGCCAGCAGATGGACATTTGGGGACACTGAAGCTTTCTTT.

The chain has TRBV6-5 and TRBJ1-1, with a weak D call TRBD1 (5 bases). This CDR3 comprises 12 residues. V was clipped by 6 bases and J by 6 bases, with 11 bases between them. Germline V gene data show CDR1 as MNHEY and CDR2 as SVGAGI. The CDR3 nucleotides are TGTGCCAGCAGGTCATTGGGGCCTGAAGCTTTCTTT. Amino acids: CASRSLGPEAFF.

This clone was seen only a few times. The genes are TRBV5-4 and TRBJ2-7; tentative D call: TRBD1 (5 bases). This CDR3 spans 14 amino acids. V lost 4 bases and J 0 bases, leaving 11 bases between the germline ends. Germline V lookup: CDR1 SGHNT, CDR2 YYREEE (reference sequence). The CDR3 protein is CASSDPQASYEQYF. In DNA, the CDR3 is TGTGCCAGCAGCGATCCACAGGCCTCCTACGAGCAGTACTTC.

The chain joins TRBV3-1 (or the pseudogene TRBV3-2) to TRBJ1-4, with 8 bases that match TRBD1. Germline V gene data show CDR1 as LGHDT and CDR2 as YNNKEL (reference sequence). V lost 3 bases and J lost 5; bases outside the gene matches: 2. The CDR3 spans 14 residues. The CDR3 DNA reads TGTGCCAGCAGCCAGAACAGGGGGAATGAAAAACTGTTTTTT. The encoded protein is CASSQNRGNEKLFF.

The rearrangement links TRBV6-2 or TRBV6-3 to TRBJ1-1; no reliable D call. The V end lost 2 bases, the J end lost 0 bases, and 10 bases lay between the germline ends. CDR3 length equals 15 residues. Germline values: CDR1 MNHEY, CDR2 SVGEGT. CDR3 residues: CASSYAEGLNTEAFF. CDR3 nucleotide sequence: TGTGCCAGCAGTTACGCGGAAGGCTTGAACACTGAAGCTTTCTTT.

This clone has just one count. V gene TRBV18 combines with J gene TRBJ1-2; D possibly corresponds to TRBD1 (6 bases). This CDR3 spans 14 amino acids. Germline V gives CDR1 KGHSH, CDR2 LQKENI. Trimming left V 5 bases short and J 6 bases short, with 16 bases between. The CDR3 DNA is TGTGCCAGCTCAGCAACAGGGAGAGTTGATGGCTACACCTTC. It encodes CASSATGRVDGYTF. Supplemented by reference TRBV18 and TRBJ1-2, the full variable domain reads NAGVMQNPRHLVRRRGQEARLRCSPMKGHSHVYWYRQLPEEGLKFMVYLQKENIIDESGMPKERFSAEFPKEGPSILRIQQVVRGDSAAYFCASSATGRVDGYTFGSGTRLTVV.

The chain couples TRBV11-2 to TRBJ2-1; D is undetermined. The CDR3 loop spans 17 amino acids. Germline V gene data show CDR1 as SGHAT and CDR2 as FQNNGV. Deletions cut 1 base from V and 6 bases from J, with 19 bases between. CDR3 nucleotide sequence: TGTGCCAGCAGCTTAGTTACCGGTAAACTAAGAGCCAATGAGCAGTTCTTC. Its translation: CASSLVTGKLRANEQFF.

The chain carries TRBV30 and TRBJ1-2; D remains ambiguous. Trimming stripped 3 bases from V and 4 bases from J, with 9 bases between. CDR3 length equals 12 residues. Germline V gene lookup returns CDR1 GTSNPN and CDR2 SVGIG (reference sequence). The CDR3 sequence: CAWSEHSYGYTF. In nucleotides, the CDR3 is TGTGCCTGGAGCGAGCACAGCTATGGCTACACCTTC. Drawing the rest from reference TRBV30 and TRBJ1-2, the complete variable domain is SQTIHQWPATLVQPVGSPLSLECTVEGTSNPNLYWYRQAAGRGLQLLFYSVGIGQISSEVPQNLSASRPQDRQFILSSKKLLLSDSGFYLCAWSEHSYGYTFGSGTRLTVV.

This clone was recorded only once. The V and J genes are TRBV7-9 and TRBJ1-1; D is unresolved. V was shortened by 5 bases and J by 10 bases, with 14 bases between the two germline ends. The CDR3 runs to 12 residues. Germline V gene data show CDR1 as SEHNR and CDR2 as FQNEAQ (reference sequence). The CDR3: CASSVEGVIAFF. Here the CDR3 DNA reads TGTGCCAGCAGCGTGGAGGGTGTGATAGCTTTCTTT.

The table lists this clone with a count of one. The V and J genes are TRBV29-1 and TRBJ1-2; weak D call: TRBD1 (6 bases). CDR1 is SQVTM and CDR2 is ANQGSEA in the germline V gene. The V end was cut by 4 bases, the J end by 5 bases, with 11 bases between. The CDR3 extends over 12 amino acids. CDR3 coding DNA: TGCAGCGTTGGAAATACAGGGTATGGCTACACCTTC. Translated: CSVGNTGYGYTF.

The rearrangement links TRBV6-5 to TRBJ1-1, with D possibly TRBD1 on 5 matching bases. The ends were cut back, 2 bases at V and 7 bases at J, with 14 bases in the middle. Looked up from germline, CDR1 is MNHEY and CDR2 is SVGAGI. The CDR3 contains 14 residues. The chain's CDR3 is CASSYQDSVIEAFF. The CDR3 coding sequence is TGTGCCAGCAGTTACCAAGACAGCGTCATTGAAGCTTTCTTT.

J is TRBJ2-3 and V is TRBV7-2, with TRBD2 matching over 12 bases. With 2 bases clipped from V and 1 base from J, the junction kept 4 bases outside the gene matches. Per germline, CDR1 SGHTA and CDR2 FQGNSA. The CDR3 sequence is 17 residues long. CDR3 in amino acids: CASSLPSGGGRTDTQYF. The CDR3 DNA is TGTGCCAGCAGCTTACCTAGCGGGGGGGGTCGCACAGATACGCAGTATTTT.

V is TRBV5-5 and J is TRBJ1-1; D unclear. V was shortened by 4 bases and J by 7 bases, with 8 bases between the two germline ends. Germline V gives CDR1 SGHKS, CDR2 YYEKEE (reference sequence). This CDR3 contains 11 residues. The DNA of the CDR3 is TGTGCCAGCAGCCGCCGGTATGAAGCTTTCTTT. Protein sequence: CASSRRYEAFF. Full variable domain (missing parts from reference TRBV5-5 and TRBJ1-1): DAGVTQSPTHLIKTRGQQVTLRCSPISGHKSVSWYQQVLGQGPQFIFQYYEKEERGRGNFPDRFSARQFPNYSSELNVNALLLGDSALYLCASSRRYEAFFGQGTRLTVV.

This chain uses TRBV6-2 or TRBV6-3 with TRBJ2-5, with TRBD1 matching over 8 bases. Germline CDR1 reads MNHEY; CDR2 reads SVGEGT. The J segment lost 5 bases and the V segment lost 6 bases, leaving 8 bases of the junction unmatched. The length of the CDR3 is 14 residues. CDR3 amino acids: CASSKDRGEETQYF. The CDR3 DNA sequence: TGTGCCAGCAGCAAAGACAGGGGTGAGGAGACCCAGTACTTC.

The gene calls are TRBV5-1 and TRBJ2-7, with 10 bases fitting TRBD2. Germline lookup yields CDR1 SGHRS and CDR2 YFSETQ. CDR3 size: 16 residues. After removal of 0 bases from V and 2 bases from J, the junction contained 5 bases not matched to a gene. The DNA of the CDR3 is TGCGCCAGCAGCTTGGTTCGAGCGGGAGGGACCTACGAGCAGTACTTC. Translation gives CASSLVRAGGTYEQYF.

V gene TRBV3-1 (or the pseudogene TRBV3-2) combines with J gene TRBJ2-1, with 12 nucleotides matching TRBD2. CDR1 LGHDT and CDR2 YNNKEL come from the germline V gene (reference sequence). This CDR3 is built from 17 residues. Trimming at V came to 4 bases and at J to 6 bases, leaving 10 bases not matched to a gene. CDR3 residues: CASSRKLAGGRFNEQFF. The DNA for the CDR3 is TGTGCCAGCAGCCGTAAGCTAGCGGGAGGGAGGTTCAATGAGCAGTTCTTC.

This clone appeared a single time. CDR3: CASSYTGLTGYNEQFF. DNA of the CDR3: TGTGCCAGCAGTTACACGGGACTTACCGGCTACAATGAGCAGTTCTTC. V gene TRBV6-2 or TRBV6-3 combines with J gene TRBJ2-1; D might be TRBD2 (6 bases). Germline V lookup: CDR1 MNHEY, CDR2 SVGEGT. V was pared by 2 bases and J by 3 bases, with 14 bases between. This CDR3 contains 16 residues.

This CDR3 reads CASSPDLGTSRDTQYF. CDR3 nucleotide sequence: TGTGCCAGCAGCCCTGATCTTGGGACTAGCCGGGATACGCAGTATTTT. The V gene is TRBV7-2, the J gene TRBJ2-3; the match to TRBD2 covers 9 bases. The trim removed 5 bases at V and 6 bases at J, leaving 12 bases unmatched. This CDR3 spans 16 amino acids. CDR1 is SGHTA and CDR2 is FQGNSA in the germline V gene.

The rearrangement joins TRBV28 to TRBJ1-3, with D possibly TRBD1 on 6 matching bases. Per germline, CDR1 MDHEN and CDR2 SYDVKM. This CDR3 comprises 14 residues. V was trimmed by 5 bases and J by 4 bases, leaving 12 bases between them. The CDR3, as DNA: TGTGCCAGCAGTCCTTACAGGGTCGGAAACACCATATATTTT. This sequence encodes CASSPYRVGNTIYF.

This chain connects TRBV6-5 to TRBJ1-5; weak D call: TRBD1 (5 bases). CDR1 and CDR2 (germline): MNHEY, SVGAGI. The V gene lost 2 bases and the J gene lost 4 bases, with 6 bases spanning the gap. The CDR3 length is 13 residues. The CDR3 loop is CASSYDSNQPQHF. The CDR3 nucleotides read TGTGCCAGCAGTTACGACAGTAATCAGCCCCAGCATTTT.

The V call is TRBV6-1, the J call TRBJ1-1; D ambiguous. The CDR3 has 13 amino acids. Germline V gives CDR1 MNHNS, CDR2 SASEGT. V gave up 2 bases and J gave up 1 base, with 5 bases separating them. The CDR3 region is CASSETANTEAFF. Here the CDR3 DNA reads TGTGCCAGCAGTGAAACAGCGAACACTGAAGCTTTCTTT.

The rearrangement joins TRBV20-1 to TRBJ1-2; D not resolved. The length of the CDR3 is 10 residues. CDR1 is DFQATT, CDR2 SNEGSKA, per germline (reference sequence). V lost 5 bases and J lost 4, with 5 bases in between. The CDR3 nucleotides read TGCAGTGCTTACTTCTATGGCTACACCTTC. Residues: CSAYFYGYTF.